Given below is one T cell receptor beta chain in context. What it recognizes is unknown. Generated by immunoSEQ multiplex PCR, the TCRdb table keeps only in-frame clones and is missing some. The sample includes a few thousand clones, 85% to 90% seen only once; the top ten take approximately 3.5%. In germline, CDR1 is MGHRA, CDR2 YSYEKL. V trimming: 4 bases; J trimming: 1 base; junction bases outside the gene matches: 2. The CDR3 covers 14 residues. This entry is derived from a study of circulating and synovial CD4+ cells in juvenile arthritis. Study-level points and caveats: Circulating pathogenic-like lymphocytes shared a substantially higher fraction of CDR3 sequences with synovium than bulk blood. These repertoires were less diverse than bulk blood CD4 repertoires.

This rearrangement joins TRBV4-1 to TRBJ1-1; the match to TRBD1 covers 8 bases. This sequence was found in a human donor with juvenile idiopathic arthritis. Material for sequencing was HLA-DR+ CD4+ T cells from blood. The subset is: circulating pathogenic-like lymphocytes, sorted as HLA-DR+CD14-CD3+CD4+CD25low/- blood T cells. In nucleotides, the CDR3 is TGCGCCAGCAGCCTACAGGGGGGGAACACTGAAGCTTTCTTT. Protein sequence: CASSLQGGNTEAFF.